The next 18 T cell receptor beta chains were all read from a single sample in a study of blood T cell repertoires in COVID-19. Produced via immunoSEQ multiplex PCR; TCRdb's table is partial and in-frame only. The table lists 230,000 or so clones, roughly 80% of them singletons. Material: PBMCs or T cells enriched from blood (not recorded which). All receptors come from a man aged 50 to 60 who had recovered from COVID-19.

V usage is TRBV24-1 and J usage is TRBJ1-1, with 11 nucleotides matching TRBD1. CDR3 length equals 15 residues. Germline lookup yields CDR1 KGHDR and CDR2 SFDVKD. After removal of 7 bases from V and 1 base from J, the junction contained 4 bases not matched to a gene. As DNA, the CDR3 is TGTGCCACCAGGGACAGGGGGCGGCGGAACACTGAAGCTTTCTTT. Its translation: CATRDRGRRNTEAFF.

This clone was seen more than once but under ten times. The chain combines TRBV9 with TRBJ1-5; the D gene is possibly TRBD1 (5 bases). The germline CDR1 and CDR2 sequences are SGDLS and YYNGEE. V lost 3 bases, J lost 2 bases, and 9 bases lay in between. The length of the CDR3 is 14 residues. The CDR3 sequence: CASSADRGNQPQHF. As DNA, the CDR3 is TGTGCCAGCAGCGCCGACAGAGGCAATCAGCCCCAGCATTTT. The variable domain in full, with the rest retrieved from reference TRBV9 and TRBJ1-5, is DSGVTQTPKHLITATGQRVTLRCSPRSGDLSVYWYQQSLDQGLQFLIQYYNGEERAKGNILERFSAQQFPDLHSELNLSSLELGDSALYFCASSADRGNQPQHFGDGTRLSIL.

This clone showed up just once. V is TRBV7-9 and J is TRBJ2-5; 7 bases map to TRBD1. There are 14 residues in the CDR3. Germline V gene lookup returns CDR1 SEHNR and CDR2 FQNEAQ (reference sequence). The junction had 7 bases not matched to a gene; V was cut back by 5 bases and J by 4 bases. Written as DNA, the CDR3 is TGTGCCAGCAGCCCCCGTTGGACAGGAGAGACCCAGTACTTC. Protein: CASSPRWTGETQYF.

This clone was picked up one time. The chain links TRBV28 to TRBJ1-1; D may be TRBD1 (6 bases). Germline loops: CDR1 MDHEN, CDR2 SYDVKM. V lost 3 bases, J lost 0 bases, and 11 bases lay in between. The CDR3 sequence is 15 residues long. The CDR3 reads CASSLLDRLNTEAFF. In DNA form, the CDR3 reads TGTGCCAGCAGTTTGCTCGACAGGTTGAACACTGAAGCTTTCTTT.

The V gene is TRBV7-8, the J gene TRBJ2-5, with D possibly being TRBD1 (6 bases). The CDR3 extends over 14 amino acids. Per the germline V gene, CDR1 is SGHVS and CDR2 is FQNEAQ. V was pared by 4 bases and J by 5 bases, with 14 bases between. CDR3 sequence reads: CASSSGTIAETQYF. CDR3 DNA: TGTGCCAGCAGCTCGGGGACAATAGCCGAGACCCAGTACTTC.

This chain uses TRBV6-5 with TRBJ2-2; no clear D gene. Germline V lookup: CDR1 MNHEY, CDR2 SVGAGI. The CDR3 is 16 amino acids. V was clipped by 0 bases and J by 1 base, with 9 bases between them. This chain's CDR3 is CASSYSKKQNTGELFF. The CDR3, as DNA: TGTGCCAGCAGTTACTCGAAGAAACAGAACACCGGGGAGCTGTTTTTT.

The chain links TRBV6-1 to TRBJ2-7; 9 bases align to TRBD2. Germline CDR1 is MNHNS and CDR2 is SASEGT. The CDR3 spans 16 residues. V lost 3 bases to trimming and J lost 1 base; unmatched junction nucleotides: 7. Here the CDR3 DNA reads TGTGCCAGCAGTGACGCCCTAGCGGGACTTTCCTACGAGCAGTACTTC. Amino acids: CASSDALAGLSYEQYF.

This clone was recorded a few times. The chain carries TRBV5-1 and TRBJ2-1; 10 positions agree with TRBD2. CDR3 length equals 16 residues. Germline V gene lookup returns CDR1 SGHRS and CDR2 YFSETQ. J gave up 7 bases and V 0 bases, and 7 bases lay outside the gene matches. CDR3 nucleotides: TGCGCCAGCAGCTTGGTGGCGACTAGCGGGTCGAATGAGCAGTTCTTC. Protein sequence: CASSLVATSGSNEQFF.

The chain combines TRBV27 with TRBJ1-5; 9 bases are a match to TRBD1. Looked up from germline, CDR1 is MNHEY and CDR2 is SMNVEV (reference sequence). The CDR3 is 14 residues long. V lost 6 bases and J lost 7; bases outside the gene matches: 7. The CDR3 is CASSRQGVGQPQHF. CDR3 bases: TGTGCCAGCAGCCGACAGGGGGTGGGACAGCCCCAGCATTTT.

The CDR3 loop reads CASSPGQGGYVTYYEQYF. As DNA, the CDR3 is TGTGCCAGCAGCCCGGGACAGGGGGGCTATGTCACCTACTACGAGCAGTACTTC. This sequence joins TRBV28 and TRBJ2-7; 11 bases map to TRBD1. Trimming cost V 6 bases and J 3 bases; bases outside gene matches: 16. The germline V gene encodes CDR1 MDHEN and CDR2 SYDVKM. The CDR3 has 18 amino acids.

The chain uses TRBV7-9 and TRBJ2-1; 16 nucleotides line up with TRBD2. Germline V lookup: CDR1 SEHNR, CDR2 FQNEAQ (reference sequence). V gave up 5 bases and J gave up 7 bases; unmatched junction bases: 14. The CDR3 is 19 amino acids. Here the CDR3 reads CASSLTRGLAGGPSNEQFF. CDR3 DNA: TGTGCCAGCAGCCTCACTAGGGGACTAGCGGGAGGGCCATCGAATGAGCAGTTCTTC.

The chain is built from TRBV7-8 and TRBJ1-5; D not certain. V lost 2 bases and J lost 5, with 13 bases in between. The CDR3 contains 15 residues. CDR1 and CDR2 (germline): SGHVS, FQNEAQ. The CDR3 nucleotides read TGTGCCAGCAGCTTAACCCGGGTCTGGGATCAGCCCCAGCATTTT. Its translation: CASSLTRVWDQPQHF.

The genes are TRBV27 and TRBJ2-7; a possible D gene is TRBD2 (5 bases). The germline CDR1 and CDR2 sequences are MNHEY and SMNVEV (reference sequence). This CDR3 spans 15 amino acids. The V end lost 6 bases, the J end lost 4 bases, and 19 bases lay between the germline ends. In nucleotides, the CDR3 is TGTGCCAGCAGCCCCGGGTCGCCCGGGGTATACGAGCAGTACTTC. As protein: CASSPGSPGVYEQYF.

The chain employs TRBV15 and TRBJ2-3, with 8 bases fitting TRBD1. The CDR3 length is 17 residues. The V and J ends lost 0 bases and 4 bases, in that order; junction bases with no gene match: 9. The germline V gene has CDR1 LNHNV and CDR2 YYDKDF (reference sequence). CDR3 in amino acids: CATSREDNRGVADTQYF. In nucleotides, the CDR3 is TGTGCCACCAGCAGAGAGGACAACAGGGGGGTGGCAGATACGCAGTATTTT.

The CDR3 DNA follows: TGTGCCAGTAGTAGGTCAGGGGTGGTAGGAAATGAGCAGTTCTTC. Its protein product is CASSRSGVVGNEQFF. The chain couples TRBV19 to TRBJ2-1; tentatively, D is TRBD1 (6 bases). Germline CDR1 reads LNHDA; CDR2 reads SQIVND (reference sequence). The CDR3 is 15 amino acids. Trimming pared 4 bases from V and 7 bases from J, leaving 17 bases between.

A single count supports this clone. Other DNA sequences in this sample translate to the same CDR3. The chain has TRBV12-3 or TRBV12-4 and TRBJ1-2; no firm D call. The V gene lost 3 bases and the J gene lost 3 bases, with 5 bases spanning the gap. The CDR3 has 12 amino acids. Here the CDR3 reads CASSLRDYGYTF. CDR3 bases: TGTGCCAGCAGTTTGCGAGACTATGGCTACACCTTC.

This chain joins TRBV19 and TRBJ2-1, with 8 bases aligning to TRBD2. With 0 bases clipped from V and 8 bases from J, the junction kept 6 bases outside the gene matches. The CDR3 is made up of 15 amino acids. Germline V gene data show CDR1 as LNHDA and CDR2 as SQIVND (reference sequence). CDR3 bases: TGTGCCAGTAGTATAGAAGTGGGACTAGTCGATGAGCAGTTCTTC. Its translation: CASSIEVGLVDEQFF. Using reference TRBV19 and TRBJ2-1 for the parts outside the CDR3, the full variable domain is DGGITQSPKYLFRKEGQNVTLSCEQNLNHDAMYWYRQDPGQGLRLIYYSQIVNDFQKGDIAEGYSVSREKKESFPLTVTSAQKNPTAFYLCASSIEVGLVDEQFFGPGTRLTVL.

J is TRBJ1-5 and V is TRBV28, with D uncertain. The CDR3 contains 14 residues. V was pared by 8 bases and J by 4 bases, with 15 bases between. Germline values: CDR1 MDHEN, CDR2 SYDVKM. This CDR3 is CASSVSGWNQPQHF. In DNA form, the CDR3 reads TGTGCCAGCTCGGTATCCGGTTGGAATCAGCCCCAGCATTTT.